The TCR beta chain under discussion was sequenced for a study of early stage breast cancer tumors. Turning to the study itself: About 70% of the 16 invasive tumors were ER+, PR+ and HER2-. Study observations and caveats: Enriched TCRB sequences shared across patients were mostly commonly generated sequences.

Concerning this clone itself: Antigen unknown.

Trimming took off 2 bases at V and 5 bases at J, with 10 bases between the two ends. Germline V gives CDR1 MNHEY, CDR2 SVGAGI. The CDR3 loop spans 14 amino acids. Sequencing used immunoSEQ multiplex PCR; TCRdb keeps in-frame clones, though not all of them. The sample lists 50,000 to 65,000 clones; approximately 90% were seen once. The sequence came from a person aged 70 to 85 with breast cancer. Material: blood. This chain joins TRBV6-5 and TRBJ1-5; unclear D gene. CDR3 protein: CASSYGQLDQPQHF. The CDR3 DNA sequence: TGTGCCAGCAGTTACGGTCAACTGGATCAGCCCCAGCATTTT.